The next 27 T cell receptor beta chains were all read from a single sample in a study of shared clonotypes between healthy human individuals. CD8 cells classed as naive were CD45RO-negative and positively selected for CCR7, excluding terminally differentiated effector memory CD45RA+ cells. Sequencing used immunoSEQ multiplex PCR; TCRdb keeps in-frame clones, though not all of them. The sample lists around 1.9 million clones; approximately 94% were seen once. The sample comprised naive CD8+ T cells from PBMCs. These receptors all stem from a young man in good health. Some clones in this sample may be carry-over from other donors' samples.

The chain couples TRBV9 to TRBJ2-7, with D tentatively TRBD2 (5 bases). Germline lookup yields CDR1 SGDLS and CDR2 YYNGEE. The germline V and J ends were trimmed by 0 bases and 5 bases, with 9 bases remaining between them. This CDR3 is 13 amino acids long. CDR3 in amino acids: CASSVDLGDEQYF. DNA for the CDR3: TGTGCCAGCAGCGTAGACCTGGGAGACGAGCAGTACTTC.

Turning to this clone: Distinct nucleotide sequences in the sample also encode this CDR3. This sequence joins TRBV15 and TRBJ2-2; the D gene is possibly TRBD1 (6 bases). The CDR3 has 14 residues. Trimming shortened V by 5 bases and J by 2 bases, and 9 bases separated the two germline ends. From germline, CDR1 is LNHNV and CDR2 YYDKDF (reference sequence). The CDR3, as DNA: TGTGCCACCAGCGACAGGAGCAACACCGGGGAGCTGTTTTTT. Amino acids: CATSDRSNTGELFF.

The V and J genes are TRBV5-5 and TRBJ2-7; D unresolved. The CDR3 runs to 14 residues. V lost 0 bases and J lost 7, with 14 bases in between. Germline V CDR1 and CDR2: SGHKS, YYEKEE (reference sequence). The CDR3 sequence: CASSLDFLPSEQYF. CDR3 DNA sequence: TGTGCCAGCAGCTTGGACTTCCTCCCTTCGGAGCAGTACTTC. Supplemented by reference TRBV5-5 and TRBJ2-7, the full variable domain reads DAGVTQSPTHLIKTRGQQVTLRCSPISGHKSVSWYQQVLGQGPQFIFQYYEKEERGRGNFPDRFSARQFPNYSSELNVNALLLGDSALYLCASSLDFLPSEQYFGPGTRLTVT.

The rearrangement joins TRBV5-6 to TRBJ2-1, with 7 bases that match TRBD1. Losses at the gene ends were 1 base for V and 2 bases for J; bases not matched to a gene: 6. This CDR3 comprises 16 residues. From germline, CDR1 is SGHDT and CDR2 YYEEEE. This CDR3 reads CASSLSQGEAYNEQFF. CDR3 sequence (DNA): TGTGCCAGCAGCTTGTCGCAGGGGGAAGCCTACAATGAGCAGTTCTTC.

Comment on this clone: This specimen includes other DNA sequences encoding the same CDR3. This chain joins TRBV5-1 and TRBJ2-3, with no clear D. The germline V gene encodes CDR1 SGHRS and CDR2 YFSETQ. The CDR3 is 12 amino acids. With 0 bases removed from V and 4 bases from J, the gap between germline ends came to 3 bases. CDR3 in amino acids: CASSLDPDTQYF. CDR3 nucleotide sequence: TGCGCCAGCAGCTTGGATCCAGATACGCAGTATTTT.

The chain has TRBV21-1 and TRBJ2-4. TRBV21-1 is listed as a pseudogene. The CDR3 covers 15 residues. Here the CDR3 DNA reads TGTGCCAGCAGCAAAGAACCGAAAGCCAAAAACATTCAGTACTTC. Protein: CASSKEPKAKNIQYF.

The DNA of the CDR3 is TGTGCCAGCAGTTTCTTCGGCGTGCTGGGCACTCGGGATGAAAAACTGTTTTTT. Encoded protein: CASSFFGVLGTRDEKLFF. The rearrangement joins TRBV27 to TRBJ1-4; D not certain. The CDR3 has 18 residues. The germline V gene has CDR1 MNHEY and CDR2 SMNVEV (reference sequence). The ends were cut back, 3 bases at V and 6 bases at J, with 23 bases in the middle.

This clone was seen a single time. V and J are TRBV4-1 and TRBJ2-7; 15 nucleotides align to TRBD2. The trim removed 4 bases at V and 3 bases at J, leaving 4 bases unmatched. The CDR3 length is 16 residues. Germline V gene sequence: CDR1 MGHRA, CDR2 YSYEKL. CDR3 amino acids: CASSPGTSGRYYEQYF. The DNA of the CDR3 is TGCGCCAGCAGCCCCGGGACTAGCGGGAGGTACTACGAGCAGTACTTC.

Remarks on this clone: One end of the junction is discordant with germline, which a read error may explain. Other DNA sequences from this sample encode an identical CDR3 as well. This chain uses TRBV7-9 with TRBJ2-7; perhaps TRBD1 as D (6 bases). Germline assignment: CDR1 SEHNR and CDR2 FQNEAQ (reference sequence). CDR3 length: 13 residues. CDR3 residues: CASREGVSYEQYF. CDR3 nucleotide sequence: TGTGCCAGCCGCGAGGGGGTCTCCTACGAGCAGTATTTC.

This clone was observed a single time. The gene calls are TRBV13 and TRBJ1-1; 9 bases fit TRBD1. This CDR3 is built from 16 residues. V lost 3 bases and J lost 8; bases outside the gene matches: 13. Germline V gene lookup returns CDR1 PRHDT and CDR2 FYEKMQ (reference sequence). In DNA, the CDR3 is TGTGCCAGCAGCTTTGACCGGGACAGGGCTCGTCCCGAAGCTTTCTTT. This translates into CASSFDRDRARPEAFF.

The chain is built from TRBV7-9 and TRBJ1-1; no definite D call. Looked up from germline, CDR1 is SEHNR and CDR2 is FQNEAQ (reference sequence). There are 14 residues in the CDR3. Trimming removed 1 base at V and 8 bases at J, with 14 bases between. For the CDR3, the DNA is TGTGCCAGCAGCTTAGTACCAGCGCAATTCGAAGCTTTCTTT. Its protein product is CASSLVPAQFEAFF.

In DNA, the CDR3 is TGTGCCATCAATGGGGTGGAACAGGGGGCAGGCGAGCAGTACTTC. The encoded protein is CAINGVEQGAGEQYF. The chain employs TRBV10-3 and TRBJ2-7; 9 bases are a match to TRBD1. The CDR3 consists of 15 residues. The V gene end was trimmed by 7 bases and the J gene end by 6 bases; junction bases not matched to a gene: 13. Germline V gene lookup returns CDR1 ENHRY and CDR2 SYGVKD.

This chain uses TRBV27 with TRBJ1-2, with unresolved D. The V end was cut by 2 bases, the J end by 6 bases, with 13 bases between. The CDR3 is 14 residues long. Germline V CDR1 and CDR2: MNHEY, SMNVEV (reference sequence). The CDR3 bases are TGTGCCAGCAGTTTAGCCCCAGCCTCCCATGGCTACACCTTC. This encodes CASSLAPASHGYTF.

In this sample, this clone turned up once. The chain carries TRBV15 and TRBJ2-3; D uncertain. Germline V CDR1 and CDR2: LNHNV, YYDKDF (reference sequence). Deletions cut 3 bases from V and 0 bases from J, with 13 bases between. The length of the CDR3 is 16 residues. The CDR3 DNA follows: TGTGCCACCAGCAGCCCAGTCGTGTTCAGCACAGATACGCAGTATTTT. Translating it yields CATSSPVVFSTDTQYF.

A single count supports this clone. The chain couples TRBV27 to TRBJ2-7; a possible D gene is TRBD1 (5 bases). Trimming shortened V by 6 bases and J by 0 bases, and 15 bases separated the two germline ends. The CDR3 loop spans 15 amino acids. CDR1 and CDR2 (germline): MNHEY, SMNVEV (reference sequence). The CDR3 nucleotides read TGTGCCAGCAGCCCCAGACAGACCGCCTCCTACGAGCAGTACTTC. As protein: CASSPRQTASYEQYF.

This clone was recorded only once. V usage is TRBV7-2 and J usage is TRBJ2-7; 7 nucleotides line up with TRBD1. V shed 1 base, J shed 3 bases, and the junction held 3 bases outside the gene matches. The CDR3 spans 14 residues. Germline V gene sequence: CDR1 SGHTA, CDR2 FQGNSA. CDR3 nucleotides: TGTGCCAGCAGCTTAGGACAGGGTTTCTACGAGCAGTACTTC. Encoded protein: CASSLGQGFYEQYF.

This chain connects TRBV5-5 to TRBJ2-1, with 8 bases fitting TRBD2. This CDR3 is built from 16 residues. Germline CDR1 is SGHKS and CDR2 is YYEKEE (reference sequence). The trim removed 1 base at V and 4 bases at J, leaving 7 bases unmatched. The CDR3 region has the DNA TGTGCCAGCAGCTTGACTAGCGGTTTAGCTTACAATGAGCAGTTCTTC. This codes for CASSLTSGLAYNEQFF.

This sequence joins TRBV29-1 and TRBJ1-5; D gene uncertain. Trimming shortened V by 6 bases and J by 0 bases, and 6 bases separated the two germline ends. Germline values: CDR1 SQVTM, CDR2 ANQGSEA. This CDR3 spans 12 amino acids. CDR3 coding DNA: TGCAGCGTCTGGGATAGCAATCAGCCCCAGCATTTT. This sequence encodes CSVWDSNQPQHF. Full variable domain (remainder filled in from reference TRBV29-1 and TRBJ1-5): SAVISQKPSRDICQRGTSLTIQCQVDSQVTMMFWYRQQPGQSLTLIATANQGSEATYESGFVIDKFPISRPNLTFSTLTVSNMSPEDSSIYLCSVWDSNQPQHFGDGTRLSIL.

The V call is TRBV28, the J call TRBJ1-4; D may be TRBD1 (5 bases). Trimming cost V 1 base and J 8 bases, with 11 bases left between them. Germline CDR1 and CDR2: MDHEN and SYDVKM. There are 14 residues in the CDR3. The CDR3 coding sequence is TGTGCCAGCAGTTTATCAGGGTACGGGGAAAAACTGTTTTTT. This translates into CASSLSGYGEKLFF.

The genes are TRBV5-1 and TRBJ1-1; D not resolved. From germline, CDR1 is SGHRS and CDR2 YFSETQ. CDR3 size: 16 residues. Trimming stripped 3 bases from V and 1 base from J, with 16 bases between. The CDR3 DNA sequence: TGCGCCAGCAGCTCCAATAAAGGGAGTTGGAACACTGAAGCTTTCTTT. Translation gives CASSSNKGSWNTEAFF. The full variable domain, rest sourced from reference TRBV5-1 and TRBJ1-1, is KAGVTQTPRYLIKTRGQQVTLSCSPISGHRSVSWYQQTPGQGLQFLFEYFSETQRNKGNFPGRFSGRQFSNSRSEMNVSTLELGDSALYLCASSSNKGSWNTEAFFGQGTRLTVV.

The J gene is TRBJ2-7, the V gene TRBV4-1; weak D call: TRBD2 (6 bases). V dropped 2 bases and J dropped 1 base, with 12 bases sitting between them. Germline V gene sequence: CDR1 MGHRA, CDR2 YSYEKL. This CDR3 has 15 residues. CDR3 nucleotide sequence: TGCGCCAGCAGCCAACTCCCTCGGGGGTCCTACGAGCAGTACTTC. Translation gives CASSQLPRGSYEQYF.

CDR3 loop: CAWNGGLDYGYTF. The CDR3 nucleotides read TGTGCCTGGAACGGGGGCCTAGACTATGGCTACACCTTC. The chain combines TRBV30 with TRBJ1-2; D is possibly TRBD1 (6 bases). V was trimmed by 4 bases and J by 3 bases, leaving 12 bases between them. CDR1 and CDR2 from the germline V gene are GTSNPN and SVGIG (reference sequence). The CDR3 spans 13 residues. Complete variable domain (other parts from reference TRBV30 and TRBJ1-2): SQTIHQWPATLVQPVGSPLSLECTVEGTSNPNLYWYRQAAGRGLQLLFYSVGIGQISSEVPQNLSASRPQDRQFILSSKKLLLSDSGFYLCAWNGGLDYGYTFGSGTRLTVV.

This sequence joins TRBV4-2 and TRBJ2-1; 7 bases are shared with TRBD2. The trim removed 0 bases at V and 7 bases at J, leaving 9 bases unmatched. This CDR3 region has 16 residues. Germline loops: CDR1 LGHNA, CDR2 YNFKEQ. The CDR3 region is CASSQDGGGPWNEQFF. As DNA, the CDR3 is TGTGCCAGCAGCCAAGATGGGGGAGGGCCCTGGAATGAGCAGTTCTTC.

The J gene is TRBJ2-3, the V gene TRBV7-2; TRBD1 might be the D (5 bases). The V and J ends lost 1 base and 3 bases respectively, with 14 bases between them. There are 16 residues in the CDR3. Germline-derived CDR1 and CDR2 are SGHTA and FQGNSA. This chain's CDR3 is CASSLGAGSLTDTQYF. In DNA form, the CDR3 reads TGTGCCAGCAGCTTAGGGGCAGGGTCATTGACAGATACGCAGTATTTT.

The chain employs TRBV6-1 and TRBJ1-2; 8 positions match TRBD1. The CDR3 covers 14 residues. The V gene end was trimmed by 4 bases and the J gene end by 4 bases; junction bases not matched to a gene: 5. Germline assignment: CDR1 MNHNS and CDR2 SASEGT. The CDR3 loop is CASSAQTGVYGYTF. In DNA form, the CDR3 reads TGTGCCAGCAGTGCCCAGACAGGGGTCTATGGCTACACCTTC.

The CDR3 sequence: CATAGLEYEQYF. The CDR3 DNA reads TGTGCCACCGCAGGGTTGGAGTACGAGCAGTACTTC. The chain carries TRBV2 and TRBJ2-7, with D maybe TRBD1 (5 bases). Germline loops: CDR1 SNHLY, CDR2 FYNNEI. V lost 10 bases, J lost 4 bases, and 14 bases lay in between. This CDR3 spans 12 amino acids. The full variable domain, rest sourced from reference TRBV2 and TRBJ2-7, is EPEVTQTPSHQVTQMGQEVILRCVPISNHLYFYWYRQILGQKVEFLVSFYNNEISEKSEIFDDQFSVERPDGSNFTLKIRSTKLEDSAMYFCATAGLEYEQYFGPGTRLTVT.

The rearrangement joins TRBV9 to TRBJ2-1, with D maybe TRBD1 (6 bases). Trimming pared 0 bases from V and 4 bases from J, leaving 11 bases between. Germline V gene lookup returns CDR1 SGDLS and CDR2 YYNGEE. The CDR3 extends over 15 amino acids. The CDR3 reads CASSVATGWYNEQFF. CDR3 bases: TGTGCCAGCAGCGTAGCTACAGGGTGGTACAATGAGCAGTTCTTC.